This is a list of T cell receptor beta chains from one sample in a study of T cells in Graves' hyperthyroidism and ophthalmopathy. TCRdb reanalysed the multiplex PCR reads using MiXCR and keeps one entry per CDR3 protein. The sample yields 340,000 or so distinct CDR3 sequences, roughly 20% seen once. The sample taken for sequencing was blood. The origin of the receptors is a woman aged 45-65 years with Graves' hyperthyroidism. Each CDR3 is given with its conserved first and last residue. D genes are given only for firm matches. Part of the rows lack a size; the others show once, few, many or a class for expanded clones.

V gene: TRBV11-2; D gene: .; J gene: TRBJ2-1; clone size: few; CDR3 DNA: TGTGCCAGCAGCCCAGGTTTCTCCTACAATGAGCAGTTCTTC; CDR3 protein: CASSPGFSYNEQFF
V gene: TRBV11-2; D gene: .; J gene: TRBJ2-1; clone size: many; CDR3 DNA: TGTGCCAGCAGCTTCCTTCTGGGTCTCTCCTACAATGAGCAGTTCTTC; CDR3 protein: CASSFLLGLSYNEQFF
V gene: TRBV2; D gene: TRBD2; J gene: TRBJ2-3; clone size: many; CDR3 DNA: TGTGCCAGCAGTGAACGACTAGCGGGGGCTAGCACAGATACGCAGTATTTT; CDR3 protein: CASSERLAGASTDTQYF
V gene: TRBV28; D gene: TRBD1; J gene: TRBJ2-7; clone size: many; CDR3 DNA: TGTGCCAGCAGTTTGGGACAGGGGGGGGACGAGCAGTACTTC; CDR3 protein: CASSLGQGGDEQYF
V gene: TRBV5-5; D gene: .; J gene: TRBJ2-1; clone size: few; CDR3 DNA: TGTGCCAGCAGCTTGATTTCGGATGAGCAGTTCTTC; CDR3 protein: CASSLISDEQFF
V gene: TRBV30; D gene: .; J gene: TRBJ1-2; clone size: many; CDR3 DNA: TGTGCCTGGAGGACACCGGGTGGGTTCTATGGCTACACCTTC; CDR3 protein: CAWRTPGGFYGYTF
V gene: TRBV12-3/TRBV12-4; D gene: TRBD2; J gene: TRBJ2-5; clone size: many; CDR3 DNA: TGTGCCAGCAGTTCTCGCGGCGGGGGGGTGCAAGAGACCCAGTACTTC; CDR3 protein: CASSSRGGGVQETQYF
V gene: TRBV20-1; D gene: .; J gene: TRBJ2-6; clone size: many; CDR3 DNA: TGCAGTGCTACAGGAGGGATACAGGCCAACGTCCTGACTTTC; CDR3 protein: CSATGGIQANVLTF
V gene: TRBV7-9; D gene: .; J gene: TRBJ1-4; clone size: few; CDR3 DNA: TGTGCCAGCAGCTTAGTCGGGCCAAGGAATGAAAAACTGTTTTTT; CDR3 protein: CASSLVGPRNEKLFF
V gene: TRBV2; D gene: .; J gene: TRBJ2-3; clone size: many; CDR3 DNA: TGTGCCAGCCATGTCGGGACTCGGTCGGGGGATACGCAGTATTTT; CDR3 protein: CASHVGTRSGDTQYF
V gene: TRBV5-5; D gene: .; J gene: TRBJ2-5; clone size: many; CDR3 DNA: TGTGCCAGCAGTCCCACCCGGGGTCCAGAGACCCAGTACTTC; CDR3 protein: CASSPTRGPETQYF
V gene: TRBV5-1; D gene: .; J gene: TRBJ2-1; clone size: once; CDR3 DNA: TGCGCCAGCAGCCCTGCGTGGGGGGAGGATGAGCAGTTCTTC; CDR3 protein: CASSPAWGEDEQFF
V gene: TRBV10-3; D gene: .; J gene: TRBJ1-1; clone size: few; CDR3 DNA: TGTGCCATCAGTGCGGACACTGAAGCTTTCTTT; CDR3 protein: CAISADTEAFF
V gene: TRBV7-3; D gene: TRBD1; J gene: TRBJ2-1; clone size: once; CDR3 DNA: TGTGCCAGCAGCTTAAACGGACAGGGGTTTAATGAGCAGTTCTTC; CDR3 protein: CASSLNGQGFNEQFF
V gene: TRBV2; D gene: .; J gene: TRBJ1-1; clone size: many; CDR3 DNA: TGTGCCAGCAGTGTTTCAGCCAGGAACACTGAAGCTTTCTTT; CDR3 protein: CASSVSARNTEAFF
V gene: TRBV2; D gene: .; J gene: TRBJ2-5; clone size: many; CDR3 DNA: TGTGCCAGCAGTGAAGTTGGCCTCCTGGTCGTGGGTAAAGAGACCCAGTACTTC; CDR3 protein: CASSEVGLLVVGKETQYF
V gene: TRBV11-2; D gene: .; J gene: TRBJ2-3; clone size: many; CDR3 DNA: TGTGCCAGCAGCCCGTACAGAATAGATACGCAGTATTTT; CDR3 protein: CASSPYRIDTQYF
V gene: TRBV28; D gene: .; J gene: TRBJ2-5; clone size: few; CDR3 DNA: TGTGCCAGCAGTTTAGGCCTAGCTGGATGGGAGACCCAGTACTTC; CDR3 protein: CASSLGLAGWETQYF
V gene: TRBV28; D gene: .; J gene: TRBJ2-7; clone size: few; CDR3 DNA: TGTGCCAGCAGTCCCCATACCTACGAGCAGTACTTC; CDR3 protein: CASSPHTYEQYF
V gene: TRBV5-1; D gene: TRBD1; J gene: TRBJ2-2; clone size: few; CDR3 DNA: TGCGCCAGCAGCTCGGGACAGGGGACCGGGGAGCTGTTTTTT; CDR3 protein: CASSSGQGTGELFF
V gene: TRBV18; D gene: TRBD1; J gene: TRBJ2-1; clone size: many; CDR3 DNA: TGTGCCAGCTCAACGACAGGGAATAGGGACAATGAGCAGTTCTTC; CDR3 protein: CASSTTGNRDNEQFF
V gene: TRBV5-4; D gene: .; J gene: TRBJ2-5; clone size: few; CDR3 DNA: TGTGCCAGCAGCTTGGACTCTAGGCGAGAGACCCAGTACTTC; CDR3 protein: CASSLDSRRETQYF
V gene: TRBV2; D gene: TRBD2; J gene: TRBJ2-1; clone size: .; CDR3 DNA: TGTGCCAGCAGCCTAGCGGGGGGCCTTAACAATGAGCAGTTCTTC; CDR3 protein: CASSLAGGLNNEQFF
V gene: TRBV18; D gene: .; J gene: TRBJ2-5; clone size: many; CDR3 DNA: TGTGCCAGCTCACTGTACGGGAGTAACGCGGAGACCCAGTACTTC; CDR3 protein: CASSLYGSNAETQYF
V gene: TRBV2; D gene: TRBD1; J gene: TRBJ1-2; clone size: many; CDR3 DNA: TGTGCCAGCAGTGCAATCCCCGGGACAGTCTATGGCTACACCTTC; CDR3 protein: CASSAIPGTVYGYTF
V gene: TRBV28; D gene: .; J gene: TRBJ1-5; clone size: .; CDR3 DNA: TGTGCCAGCAGAAACATGCATCAGCCCCAGCATTTT; CDR3 protein: CASRNMHQPQHF
V gene: TRBV6-1; D gene: TRBD2; J gene: TRBJ2-1; clone size: few; CDR3 DNA: TGTGCCAGCAGTGACGGGACTAGCGGGAGGGGGAAGCAGTTCTTC; CDR3 protein: CASSDGTSGRGKQFF
V gene: TRBV7-3; D gene: .; J gene: TRBJ2-3; clone size: .; CDR3 DNA: TGTGCCAGCAGCTTGGGGACTCCTATAGATACGCGGTATTTT; CDR3 protein: CASSLGTPIDTRYF
V gene: TRBV6-9; D gene: TRBD1; J gene: TRBJ1-6; clone size: .; CDR3 DNA: TGTGCCAGCAGTTACTACAGGGGCCTCTCACCCCTCCACTTT; CDR3 protein: CASSYYRGLSPLHF
V gene: TRBV10-3; D gene: .; J gene: TRBJ1-1; clone size: .; CDR3 DNA: TGTGCCATCAGTGAGTCTAGTGGGGCTTTCTTT; CDR3 protein: CAISESSGAFF
V gene: TRBV15; D gene: .; J gene: TRBJ1-1; clone size: many; CDR3 DNA: TGTGCCACCAGCAGAGTTAGTTACACTGAAGCTTTCTTT; CDR3 protein: CATSRVSYTEAFF
V gene: TRBV7-6; D gene: .; J gene: TRBJ2-2; clone size: once; CDR3 DNA: TGTGCCAGCAGCTTAGTACAGGGTTACACCGGGGAGCTGTTTTTT; CDR3 protein: CASSLVQGYTGELFF
V gene: TRBV25-1; D gene: .; J gene: TRBJ1-2; clone size: few; CDR3 DNA: TGTGCCAGCAGTGAATCCCGTAGGGCAGCCGCTAACTATGGCTACACCTTC; CDR3 protein: CASSESRRAAANYGYTF
V gene: TRBV6-1; D gene: TRBD1; J gene: TRBJ2-5; clone size: .; CDR3 DNA: TGTGCCAGCAGTAACCAGGACAGGGGACAAGAGACCCAGTACTTC; CDR3 protein: CASSNQDRGQETQYF
V gene: TRBV12-3/TRBV12-4; D gene: .; J gene: TRBJ1-5; clone size: many; CDR3 DNA: TGTGCCAGCAGCCGACCAAATCCAGCCGGGAATCAGCCCCAGCATTTT; CDR3 protein: CASSRPNPAGNQPQHF
V gene: TRBV10-3; D gene: .; J gene: TRBJ2-2; clone size: few; CDR3 DNA: TGTGCCATCAGCCCCAGGGGTGAAACCGGGGAGCTGTTTTTT; CDR3 protein: CAISPRGETGELFF
V gene: TRBV27; D gene: TRBD1; J gene: TRBJ1-5; clone size: .; CDR3 DNA: TGTGCCAGCAGTTTAGGGACAGCGAATCAGCCCCAGCATTTT; CDR3 protein: CASSLGTANQPQHF
V gene: TRBV7-8; D gene: .; J gene: TRBJ2-3; clone size: once; CDR3 DNA: TGTGCCAGCAGCTTAAACGCGGGAAGGGGTGGAGATACGCAGTATTTT; CDR3 protein: CASSLNAGRGGDTQYF
V gene: TRBV28; D gene: TRBD1; J gene: TRBJ2-5; clone size: .; CDR3 DNA: TGTGCCAGCAGTTTAAGGGGACAGGGGCAAGAGACCCAGTACTTC; CDR3 protein: CASSLRGQGQETQYF
V gene: TRBV20-1; D gene: TRBD2; J gene: TRBJ2-5; clone size: many; CDR3 DNA: TGCAGTGCTCCTAGCGGGAGGGCTTTGCGGACCCAGTACTTC; CDR3 protein: CSAPSGRALRTQYF
V gene: TRBV5-1; D gene: .; J gene: TRBJ2-1; clone size: many; CDR3 DNA: TGCGCCAGCAGCCAGGGGGGGGGCTCCTACAATGAGCAGTTCTTC; CDR3 protein: CASSQGGGSYNEQFF
V gene: TRBV11-3; D gene: .; J gene: TRBJ2-7; clone size: many; CDR3 DNA: TGTGCCAGCAGCTTACCGGGACGGAACTACGAGCAGTACTTC; CDR3 protein: CASSLPGRNYEQYF
V gene: TRBV3-1; D gene: .; J gene: TRBJ2-2; clone size: .; CDR3 DNA: TGTGCCAGCAGCCAGCTCATCCAGCGGCCCCCCGTCACCGGGGAGCTGTTTTTT; CDR3 protein: CASSQLIQRPPVTGELFF
V gene: TRBV7-2; D gene: TRBD2; J gene: TRBJ2-3; clone size: many; CDR3 DNA: TGTGCCAGCAGCTTAGGACGGGGCGGGGGGGCCTACACAGATACGCAGTATTTT; CDR3 protein: CASSLGRGGGAYTDTQYF
V gene: TRBV27; D gene: .; J gene: TRBJ1-2; clone size: many; CDR3 DNA: TGTGCCAGCAGTTTATCGCCAGGGACCTATGGCTACACCTTC; CDR3 protein: CASSLSPGTYGYTF
V gene: TRBV12-3/TRBV12-4; D gene: TRBD1; J gene: TRBJ1-2; clone size: many; CDR3 DNA: TGTGCCAGCAGTCCGGGACAGGCACGATATGGCTACACCTTC; CDR3 protein: CASSPGQARYGYTF
V gene: TRBV11-1; D gene: .; J gene: TRBJ2-3; clone size: many; CDR3 DNA: TGTGCCAGCAGCAACCAGTCCCCTGGCACAGATACGCAGTATTTT; CDR3 protein: CASSNQSPGTDTQYF
V gene: TRBV6-2/TRBV6-3; D gene: TRBD1; J gene: TRBJ2-5; clone size: .; CDR3 DNA: TGTTCCAGCAGTTTAACAGGGGTTGGAGAGACCCAGTACTTC; CDR3 protein: CSSSLTGVGETQYF
V gene: TRBV6-1; D gene: TRBD2; J gene: TRBJ2-1; clone size: few; CDR3 DNA: TGTGCCAGCAGTTATTTTGCGGCTAGCGGAGAACCCTACAATGAGCAGTTCTTC; CDR3 protein: CASSYFAASGEPYNEQFF
V gene: TRBV4-1; D gene: TRBD1; J gene: TRBJ1-6; clone size: .; CDR3 DNA: TGCGCCAGCAGCCAGCCCCGGGACAGCCATTCACCCCTCCACTTT; CDR3 protein: CASSQPRDSHSPLHF
V gene: TRBV27; D gene: .; J gene: TRBJ1-5; clone size: many; CDR3 DNA: TGTGCCAGCAGTTTAGGGACACCTAGCAATCAGCCCCAGCATTTT; CDR3 protein: CASSLGTPSNQPQHF
V gene: TRBV3-1; D gene: .; J gene: TRBJ1-1; clone size: many; CDR3 DNA: TGTGCCAGCAGCCAAGAGGGCAGGGCAGCTTTCTTT; CDR3 protein: CASSQEGRAAFF
V gene: TRBV28; D gene: .; J gene: TRBJ1-5; clone size: many; CDR3 DNA: TGTGCCAGCAGTTCAGGGATCAGCAATCAGCCCCAGCATTTT; CDR3 protein: CASSSGISNQPQHF
V gene: TRBV29-1; D gene: .; J gene: TRBJ1-2; clone size: .; CDR3 DNA: TGCAGCGTTGATTCGGGAAATGGCTACACCTTC; CDR3 protein: CSVDSGNGYTF
V gene: TRBV19; D gene: .; J gene: TRBJ1-1; clone size: .; CDR3 DNA: TGTGCCAGTACCCCAAGGGGCGGCACGAGGACTGAAGCTTTCTTT; CDR3 protein: CASTPRGGTRTEAFF
V gene: TRBV27; D gene: TRBD1; J gene: TRBJ1-2; clone size: few; CDR3 DNA: TGTGCCAGCAGAAGGACAGGGCGGGGAGGCTACACCTTC; CDR3 protein: CASRRTGRGGYTF
V gene: TRBV12-3/TRBV12-4; D gene: TRBD2; J gene: TRBJ2-1; clone size: .; CDR3 DNA: TGTGCCAGCAGTTTATTCGGACTAGCGGGAGTGGAAGAGCAGTTCTTC; CDR3 protein: CASSLFGLAGVEEQFF
V gene: TRBV7-3; D gene: .; J gene: TRBJ2-3; clone size: .; CDR3 DNA: TGTGCCAGCAGCCGCACCCCCCTAGATACGCAGTATTTT; CDR3 protein: CASSRTPLDTQYF
V gene: TRBV18; D gene: .; J gene: TRBJ1-2; clone size: many; CDR3 DNA: TGTGCCAGCTCACCTTCACCCTCGTCTAAGTATGGCTACACCTTC; CDR3 protein: CASSPSPSSKYGYTF
V gene: TRBV5-1; D gene: .; J gene: TRBJ1-2; clone size: .; CDR3 DNA: TGCGCCAGCACCTTAGGCAGGGAGTTTGACTATGGCTACACCTTC; CDR3 protein: CASTLGREFDYGYTF